What follows are 5 T cell receptor beta chains derived from one specimen sequenced in a study of cytomegalovirus exposure and HLA in healthy donors. 60 Vbeta and 13 Jbeta primers were used in PCR. Data came from immunoSEQ multiplex PCR; TCRdb stores just in-frame clones and leaves some out. The sample table sets out 150,000 to 200,000 clones. Sequencing used PBMCs. These receptors were taken from a woman aged 55 to 70 in good health and CMV-seronegative.

The chain combines TRBV6-1 with TRBJ2-5, with 10 bases that match TRBD2. The CDR3 is made up of 15 amino acids. The germline CDR1 and CDR2 sequences are MNHNS and SASEGT. Germline trimming cut 6 bases from V and 2 bases from J; bases unmatched to any gene: 6. The CDR3 bases are TGTGCCAGCAGAAAGCGGGAGGGGGATCAAGAGACCCAGTACTTC. Translated: CASRKREGDQETQYF.

The chain recombines TRBV19 with TRBJ2-4; D might be TRBD1 (6 bases). The germline gives CDR1 LNHDA, CDR2 SQIVND (reference sequence). CDR3 length: 15 residues. Trimming left V 4 bases short and J 0 bases short, with 10 bases between. DNA of the CDR3: TGTGCCAGTAGTACGGGACACGGAGCCAAAAACATTCAGTACTTC. Its protein is CASSTGHGAKNIQYF.

The chain links TRBV7-8 to TRBJ1-5; possibly TRBD1 for D (5 bases). Germline loops: CDR1 SGHVS, CDR2 FQNEAQ. This CDR3 spans 15 amino acids. Trimming removed 7 bases from V and 6 bases from J, with 19 bases in between. CDR3 residues: CASNPRGTKGQPQHF. The CDR3 DNA sequence: TGTGCCAGCAACCCTAGGGGAACAAAGGGTCAGCCCCAGCATTTT.

This rearrangement joins TRBV5-1 to TRBJ2-7; weak D call: TRBD2 (6 bases). The CDR3 sequence is 13 residues long. Trimming took off 4 bases at V and 5 bases at J, with 13 bases between the two ends. Per germline, CDR1 SGHRS and CDR2 YFSETQ. The CDR3 DNA reads TGCGCCAGCAGCCGAAGATGGGGGGACGAGCAGTACTTC. As protein: CASSRRWGDEQYF.

V gene TRBV4-1 combines with J gene TRBJ2-3, with D unresolved. Germline V gene lookup returns CDR1 MGHRA and CDR2 YSYEKL. V was clipped by 0 bases and J by 5 bases, with 9 bases between them. CDR3 length: 14 residues. The CDR3 nucleotides are TGCGCCAGCAGCCAAGATCGGCGAGGAGATACGCAGTATTTT. It translates to CASSQDRRGDTQYF.